Presented here are 29 T cell receptor beta chains from one specimen sequenced in a study of CD8 T cells in Susac syndrome. After extraction with the RNeasy kit, about 0.45 to 1 ug of the RNA was reverse transcribed using random hexamers. TCRdb re-analysed the immunoSEQ multiplex PCR reads in MiXCR, keeping a single row per CDR3 protein. The table records fewer than 300,000 distinct CDR3 sequences, 85% of them present only once. Input material: CD8+ T cells from PBMCs. These receptors originate from a human donor with multiple sclerosis.

CDR3 sequence (DNA): TGTGCCAGCGGGCCGGGACAGGGCCAAGAGACCCAGTACTTC. Amino acid sequence: CASGPGQGQETQYF. This chain uses TRBV25-1 with TRBJ2-5, with 9 bases that match TRBD1. J lost 1 base, V lost 8 bases, and 5 bases had no gene match. The CDR3 covers 14 residues. Germline V gene sequence: CDR1 MGHDK, CDR2 SYGVNS.

The chain carries TRBV12-3 or TRBV12-4 and TRBJ1-2; D possibly corresponds to TRBD1 (5 bases). CDR3 length: 15 amino acids. V was pared by 10 bases and J by 4 bases, with 22 bases between. CDR3 nucleotide sequence: TGTGCCACCCCTTGGGGGACCGGGACGGTCTATGGCTACACCTTC. Translating it yields CATPWGTGTVYGYTF.

The chain links TRBV2 to TRBJ2-1; TRBD1 aligns across 7 bases. There are 15 residues in the CDR3. Germline V lookup: CDR1 SNHLY, CDR2 FYNNEI. V lost 7 bases to trimming and J lost 2 bases; unmatched junction nucleotides: 8. CDR3 nucleotide sequence: TGTGCCAGCACTACCGGGACAGAAACCTACAATGAGCAGTTCTTC. Its protein product is CASTTGTETYNEQFF.

The chain couples TRBV7-8 to TRBJ2-6; 7 bases are shared with TRBD1. The germline gives CDR1 SGHVS, CDR2 FQNEAQ. CDR3 length equals 12 residues. V lost 5 bases, J lost 18 bases, and 10 bases stayed unmatched. Written as DNA, the CDR3 is TGTGCCAGCAGCGTAGGGGGCCCCTTTCCGACTTTC. This encodes CASSVGGPFPTF. The complete variable domain, with remaining parts taken from reference TRBV7-8 and TRBJ2-6, reads GAGVSQSPRYKVAKRGQDVALRCDPISGHVSLFWYQQALGQGPEFLTYFQNEAQLDKSGLPSDRFFAERPEGSVSTLKIQRTQQEDSAVYLCASSVGGPFPTFGAGSRLTVL.

The chain combines TRBV5-6 with TRBJ1-2; the D gene is possibly TRBD1 (6 bases). V shed 0 bases and J shed 6 bases, with 18 bases lying between them. Germline lookup yields CDR1 SGHDT and CDR2 YYEEEE. The CDR3 extends over 16 amino acids. The CDR3: CASSLAAGGRFDGYTF. CDR3 sequence (DNA): TGTGCCAGCAGCTTGGCGGCGGGGGGCAGGTTCGATGGCTACACCTTC.

The chain combines TRBV29-1 with TRBJ2-1; 13 positions match TRBD2. V lost 6 bases and J lost 3; bases outside the gene matches: 8. The CDR3 spans 16 residues. Germline V gene sequence: CDR1 SQVTM, CDR2 ANQGSEA. The CDR3 here is CSVVGTSGKGYNEQFF. The CDR3, as DNA: TGCAGCGTGGTGGGGACTAGCGGGAAGGGCTACAATGAGCAGTTCTTC.

The chain recombines TRBV27 with TRBJ1-1, with D unclear. The CDR3 spans 13 residues. Germline V CDR1 and CDR2: MNHEY, SMNVEV (reference sequence). V was cut by 7 bases and J by 0 bases, with 9 bases left in between. CDR3 region: CASNSNLNTEAFF. CDR3 bases: TGTGCCAGCAACAGCAACCTGAACACTGAAGCTTTCTTT.

In regard to this clonotype: One end of the junction varies from germline; a read error may be responsible. The chain joins TRBV7-9 to TRBJ1-2, with D uncertain. Germline CDR1 and CDR2: SEHNR and FQNEAQ (reference sequence). This CDR3 spans 15 amino acids. The CDR3 region has the DNA TGTGTCAGCAGCTTAGTGAAGGGTGGAAACTATGGCTACACCTTC. It codes for CVSSLVKGGNYGYTF. Variable domain in full (rest from reference TRBV7-9 and TRBJ1-2): DTGVSQNPRHKITKRGQNVTFRCDPISEHNRLYWYRQTLGQGPEFLTYFQNEAQLEKSRLLSDRFSAERPKGSFSTLEIQRTEQGDSAMYLCVSSLVKGGNYGYTFGSGTRLTVV.

This sequence joins TRBV10-3 and TRBJ1-3; D unresolved. Germline V CDR1 and CDR2: ENHRY, SYGVKD. The CDR3 totals 12 residues. Trimming took 8 bases from V and 1 from J, leaving 6 bases between them. CDR3 DNA: TGTGCCATCTTGGGGTCTGGAAACACCATATATTTT. Its protein is CAILGSGNTIYF.

This rearrangement joins TRBV6-5 to TRBJ2-1; D possibly corresponds to TRBD1 (6 bases). The CDR3 is made up of 17 amino acids. Trimming took 0 bases from V and 5 from J, leaving 17 bases between them. Germline loops: CDR1 MNHEY, CDR2 SVGAGI. This CDR3 is CASSYSTNDRTNNEQFF. DNA of the CDR3: TGTGCCAGCAGTTACTCAACTAATGACAGGACCAACAATGAGCAGTTCTTC.

The V call is TRBV5-1, the J call TRBJ1-1; the D gene is possibly TRBD1 (5 bases). The germline CDR1 and CDR2 sequences are SGHRS and YFSETQ. This CDR3 is built from 13 residues. Between the trimmed V and J ends, which lost 3 bases and 6 bases, there was a span of 12 bases. The CDR3 sequence is CASSYPGSPEAFF. CDR3 bases: TGCGCCAGCAGCTACCCAGGGAGTCCTGAAGCTTTCTTT.

This clonotype was seen a few times. The rearrangement links TRBV11-2 to TRBJ2-4; D is possibly TRBD1 (5 bases). Germline V gives CDR1 SGHAT, CDR2 FQNNGV. V was pared by 1 base and J by 3 bases, with 16 bases between. The CDR3 is made up of 17 amino acids. CDR3 loop: CASSLVSGPRDKNIQYF. CDR3 sequence (DNA): TGTGCCAGCAGCTTAGTTTCGGGCCCCAGGGACAAAAACATTCAGTACTTC. The full variable domain, completed using reference TRBV11-2 and TRBJ2-4, is EAGVAQSPRYKIIEKRQSVAFWCNPISGHATLYWYQQILGQGPKLLIQFQNNGVVDDSQLPKDRFSAERLKGVDSTLKIQPAKLEDSAVYLCASSLVSGPRDKNIQYFGAGTRLSVL.

The DNA of the CDR3 is TGTGCCAGCAGTTCCCCCCTTGAGAGGAATGGGCCCGAGCAGTTCTTC. Its translation: CASSSPLERNGPEQFF. This chain connects TRBV28 to TRBJ2-1, with no clear D. V was cut by 4 bases and J by 10 bases, with 23 bases left in between. Germline loops: CDR1 MDHEN, CDR2 SYDVKM. The CDR3 is 16 residues long.

The chain couples TRBV9 to TRBJ2-1, with TRBD2 matching 13 bases. The CDR3 is made up of 15 amino acids. J lost 8 bases, V lost 4 bases, and 6 bases had no gene match. Looked up from germline, CDR1 is SGDLS and CDR2 is YYNGEE. CDR3 DNA sequence: TGTGCCAGCAGCCTCGGGACTAGCGGGACCTATGAGCAGTTCTTC. Residues: CASSLGTSGTYEQFF. Full variable domain (missing parts from reference TRBV9 and TRBJ2-1): DSGVTQTPKHLITATGQRVTLRCSPRSGDLSVYWYQQSLDQGLQFLIQYYNGEERAKGNILERFSAQQFPDLHSELNLSSLELGDSALYFCASSLGTSGTYEQFFGPGTRLTVL.

This chain links TRBV2 with TRBJ1-2; possibly TRBD1 for D (5 bases). Germline lookup yields CDR1 SNHLY and CDR2 FYNNEI. Deletions cut 8 bases from V and 2 bases from J, with 12 bases between. The CDR3 contains 13 residues. The CDR3 DNA is TGTGCCAGCCCAGGAGGGGTGAACTATGGCTACACCTTC. Protein sequence: CASPGGVNYGYTF. Based on the CDR3 plus reference TRBV2 and TRBJ1-2, the full variable domain is EPEVTQTPSHQVTQMGQEVILRCVPISNHLYFYWYRQILGQKVEFLVSFYNNEISEKSEIFDDQFSVERPDGSNFTLKIRSTKLEDSAMYFCASPGGVNYGYTFGSGTRLTVV.

This rearrangement joins TRBV27 to TRBJ2-3; perhaps TRBD1 as D (6 bases). Deletions cut 10 bases from V and 4 bases from J, with 9 bases between. The CDR3 has 11 amino acids. Germline CDR1 is MNHEY and CDR2 is SMNVEV (reference sequence). CDR3 in amino acids: CATEGADTQYF. For the CDR3, the DNA is TGTGCCACCGAGGGGGCAGATACGCAGTATTTT.

This chain joins TRBV3-1 and TRBJ2-1; D is unclear. Germline V gives CDR1 LGHDT, CDR2 YNNKEL (reference sequence). Trimming cost V 0 bases and J 2 bases, with 11 bases left between them. This CDR3 spans 16 amino acids. CDR3 protein: CASSQEVGQTYNEQFF. The CDR3 DNA follows: TGTGCCAGCAGCCAAGAAGTCGGGCAAACCTACAATGAGCAGTTCTTC.

This sequence joins TRBV28 and TRBJ2-1, with D tentatively TRBD2 (5 bases). The length of the CDR3 is 13 residues. The germline gives CDR1 MDHEN, CDR2 SYDVKM. V was shortened by 7 bases and J by 6 bases, with 13 bases between the two germline ends. In DNA, the CDR3 is TGTGCCAGCATTAAAACGGACTCCAATGAGCAGTTCTTC. This codes for CASIKTDSNEQFF.

The chain carries TRBV7-2 and TRBJ2-7; perhaps D is TRBD1 or TRBD2 (6 bases each). Germline loops: CDR1 SGHTA, CDR2 FQGNSA. Trimming left V 5 bases short and J 3 bases short, with 26 bases between. There are 18 residues in the CDR3. The CDR3 bases are TGTGCCAGCAGCATCACCTATAGGACTATAAAGGGGGGCTACGAGCAGTACTTC. It translates to CASSITYRTIKGGYEQYF.

The CDR3 here is CASSRDDEFPTDTQYF. The CDR3 nucleotides are TGTGCCAGCAGCCGGGATGATGAATTCCCCACAGATACGCAGTATTTT. The rearrangement joins TRBV3-1 to TRBJ2-3; no definite D call. The CDR3 sequence is 16 residues long. V lost 4 bases, J lost 2 bases, and 16 bases lay in between. Germline CDR1 LGHDT, CDR2 YNNKEL (reference sequence).

CDR3 amino acids: CASSLLTGSTYEQYF. DNA for the CDR3: TGTGCCAGCAGCCTCCTGACAGGTTCCACCTACGAGCAGTACTTC. The rearrangement links TRBV3-1 to TRBJ2-7; a weak D match, TRBD1 (6 bases). Trimming shortened V by 4 bases and J by 2 bases, and 15 bases separated the two germline ends. The CDR3 has 15 amino acids. The germline V gene encodes CDR1 LGHDT and CDR2 YNNKEL (reference sequence).

This clonotype was detected only once. The chain joins TRBV5-5 to TRBJ1-4, with a weak D call TRBD1 (6 bases). The CDR3 loop spans 17 amino acids. The germline V and J ends were trimmed by 4 bases and 3 bases, with 19 bases remaining between them. Germline V gene data show CDR1 as SGHKS and CDR2 as YYEKEE (reference sequence). This CDR3 reads CASSAGHLTRANEKLFF. DNA of the CDR3: TGTGCCAGCAGCGCGGGACACCTCACCCGGGCTAATGAAAAACTGTTTTTT.

This rearrangement joins TRBV3-1 to TRBJ1-1; D remains ambiguous. CDR3 size: 14 residues. V was shortened by 0 bases and J by 2 bases, with 7 bases between the two germline ends. Germline V lookup: CDR1 LGHDT, CDR2 YNNKEL (reference sequence). The CDR3 nucleotides are TGTGCCAGCAGCCAAGATAGACCCAACACTGAAGCTTTCTTT. This encodes CASSQDRPNTEAFF.

This chain links TRBV12-3 or TRBV12-4 with TRBJ1-6, with D unclear. This CDR3 has 12 residues. V was pared by 6 bases and J by 11 bases, with 11 bases between. In DNA, the CDR3 is TGTGCCAGCAGGCCCATAGACCCACCCCTCCACTTT. Encoded protein: CASRPIDPPLHF.

A few counts support this clonotype. The chain links TRBV13 to TRBJ2-5; D remains unclear. There are 16 residues in the CDR3. Germline CDR1 is PRHDT and CDR2 is FYEKMQ (reference sequence). The V end lost 5 bases, the J end lost 4 bases, and 20 bases lay between the germline ends. The CDR3 here is CASSPSEAGGGETQYF. CDR3 in DNA: TGTGCCAGCAGCCCCTCCGAGGCAGGTGGTGGAGAGACCCAGTACTTC.

V usage is TRBV5-1 and J usage is TRBJ1-2; D gene uncertain. V dropped 6 bases and J dropped 1 base, with 7 bases sitting between them. The length of the CDR3 is 12 residues. Germline V gene lookup returns CDR1 SGHRS and CDR2 YFSETQ. CDR3 nucleotides: TGCGCCAGCACCGGGGATAACTATGGCTACACCTTC. Protein: CASTGDNYGYTF. The variable domain in full, with the rest retrieved from reference TRBV5-1 and TRBJ1-2, is KAGVTQTPRYLIKTRGQQVTLSCSPISGHRSVSWYQQTPGQGLQFLFEYFSETQRNKGNFPGRFSGRQFSNSRSEMNVSTLELGDSALYLCASTGDNYGYTFGSGTRLTVV.

The rearrangement joins TRBV6-1 to TRBJ2-1, with TRBD2 identical over 11 bases. This CDR3 has 14 residues. Trimming at V came to 5 bases and at J to 8 bases, leaving 5 bases not matched to a gene. Germline lookup yields CDR1 MNHNS and CDR2 SASEGT. The CDR3, as DNA: TGTGCCAGCAGTCATCCGGGACTAGCGGATGAGCAGTTCTTC. Protein product: CASSHPGLADEQFF.

The chain employs TRBV15 and TRBJ2-5, with 7 bases that match TRBD2. The germline V gene has CDR1 LNHNV and CDR2 YYDKDF (reference sequence). CDR3 length equals 14 residues. V dropped 4 bases and J dropped 3; count of bases not matched to a gene: 5. CDR3 coding DNA: TGTGCCACCAGCACCGCTAGCGGAAAAGAGACCCAGTACTTC. Protein: CATSTASGKETQYF. Filled out from reference TRBV15 and TRBJ2-5, the complete variable domain reads DAMVIQNPRYQVTQFGKPVTLSCSQTLNHNVMYWYQQKSSQAPKLLFHYYDKDFNNEADTPDNFQSRRPNTSFCFLDIRSPGLGDTAMYLCATSTASGKETQYFGPGTRLLVL.

V usage is TRBV11-2 and J usage is TRBJ2-1; 7 bases fit TRBD1. The CDR3 contains 15 residues. CDR1 is SGHAT, CDR2 FQNNGV, per germline. J lost 4 bases, V lost 0 bases, and 3 bases had no gene match. Written as DNA, the CDR3 is TGTGCCAGCAGCTTAGAGCCGGGACAGTACAATGAGCAGTTCTTC. Its protein product is CASSLEPGQYNEQFF.